A selection of T cell receptor beta chains follows, all from one sample in a study of shared clonotypes between healthy human individuals. Using immunoSEQ multiplex PCR, the repertoire was profiled, and TCRdb retains in-frame clones only, with some absent. The table includes fewer than 2.5 million clones, approximately 93% detected once. The specimen was naive CD4+ T cells from PBMCs. The receptors here all came from a young man in good health. Some clones in this sample may be carry-over from other donors' samples. CDR3s include the opening cysteine and the closing phenylalanine or tryptophan. The D gene is left open where the match is weak. Not every row has a clone size; where given, it reads once, few, many or a size class.

d_gene	j_gene	abundance	v_gene	CDR3aa	CDR3nt
TRBD2	TRBJ2-2	NA	TRBV11-2	CASSPASGSSGELFF	TGTGCCAGCAGCCCGGCTAGCGGGAGTTCCGGGGAGCTGTTTTTT
TRBD1	TRBJ1-3	NA	TRBV5-1	CASSLDGTGVGNTIYF	TGCGCCAGCAGCTTGGATGGGACAGGGGTCGGAAACACCATATATTTT
NA	TRBJ2-3	NA	TRBV4-2	CASSQSTDTQYF	TGTGCCAGCAGCCAGAGCACAGATACGCAGTATTTT
NA	TRBJ1-3	NA	TRBV18	CASSLDIGNTIYF	TGTGCCAGCTCACTTGACATCGGAAACACCATATATTTT
NA	TRBJ1-5	NA	TRBV19	CASTTGATLNQPQHF	TGTGCCAGTACCACCGGGGCAACCCTAAATCAGCCCCAGCATTTT
TRBD1	TRBJ1-5	NA	TRBV6-1	CASSENRGSQPQHF	TGTGCCAGCAGCGAAAACAGGGGGAGTCAGCCCCAGCATTTT
NA	TRBJ2-2	NA	TRBV11-2	CASSPVGLAGSGELFF	TGTGCCAGCAGCCCCGTGGGGCTAGCTGGGTCCGGGGAGCTGTTTTTT
NA	TRBJ2-5	NA	TRBV10-3	CAISESAGTRETQYF	TGTGCCATCAGTGAGTCTGCAGGGACACGAGAGACCCAGTACTTC
TRBD1	TRBJ2-3	NA	TRBV27	CASSFLGQGADTQYF	TGTGCCAGCAGTTTCCTAGGACAGGGGGCGGATACGCAGTATTTT
TRBD2	TRBJ2-1	once	TRBV4-2	CASSLTAGSGNEQFF	TGTGCCAGCAGCCTAACAGCGGGGTCCGGGAATGAGCAGTTCTTC
TRBD1	TRBJ2-7	NA	TRBV18	CASSPPWDRGTYEQYF	TGTGCCAGCTCACCACCGTGGGACAGGGGAACCTACGAGCAGTACTTC
TRBD2	TRBJ2-3	NA	TRBV7-2	CASSLVASGTDTQYF	TGTGCCAGCAGCTTAGTAGCTAGCGGAACAGATACGCAGTATTTT
TRBD1	TRBJ1-1	NA	TRBV6-1	CASTWGTVNTEAFF	TGTGCCAGCACTTGGGGGACAGTGAACACTGAAGCTTTCTTT
NA	TRBJ2-5	NA	TRBV7-3	CASSFGSQETQYF	TGTGCCAGCAGCTTCGGCAGCCAAGAGACCCAGTACTTC
TRBD1	TRBJ2-1	NA	TRBV10-2	CASTRTGRHDNEQFF	TGCGCCAGCACCCGGACAGGTCGGCACGACAATGAGCAGTTCTTC
TRBD1	TRBJ1-2	NA	TRBV7-2	CASSHGQGEDYGYTF	TGTGCCAGCAGCCACGGACAGGGGGAGGACTATGGCTACACCTTC
NA	TRBJ1-5	NA	TRBV28	CASSLWQTDQPQHF	TGTGCCAGCAGTTTATGGCAGACGGATCAGCCCCAGCATTTT
NA	TRBJ1-1	few	TRBV2	CASSADMNTEAFF	TGTGCCAGCAGTGCAGACATGAACACTGAAGCTTTCTTT
NA	TRBJ1-5	NA	TRBV29-1	CSVSDYSNQPQHF	TGCAGCGTTTCGGACTATAGCAATCAGCCCCAGCATTTT
NA	TRBJ2-1	NA	TRBV28	CASRLGNEQFF	TGTGCCAGCAGATTGGGCAATGAGCAGTTCTTC
NA	TRBJ1-5	NA	TRBV7-9	CASSPAAGYQPQHF	TGTGCCAGCAGCCCCGCCGCAGGGTATCAGCCCCAGCATTTT
TRBD1	TRBJ2-7	NA	TRBV27	CASSRGQGTYEQYF	TGTGCCAGCAGCCGAGGACAGGGTACCTACGAGCAGTACTTC
TRBD2	TRBJ2-3	NA	TRBV10-1	CASIIPDSSGRRGATDTQYF	TGCGCCAGCATAATTCCCGACTCTAGCGGGAGAAGAGGAGCCACAGATACGCAGTATTTT
TRBD1	TRBJ1-1	NA	TRBV5-4	CASSLAVQGAHTEAFF	TGTGCCAGCAGCTTGGCCGTCCAGGGGGCCCACACTGAAGCTTTCTTT
NA	TRBJ2-3	NA	TRBV5-1	CASSLGTGTDTQYF	TGCGCCAGCAGCTTAGGAACCGGCACAGATACGCAGTATTTT
NA	TRBJ2-1	NA	TRBV30	CAWTEYNEQFF	TGTGCCTGGACGGAGTACAATGAGCAGTTCTTC
NA	TRBJ2-1	NA	TRBV19	CASSVWGNEQFF	TGTGCCAGTAGTGTGTGGGGGAATGAGCAGTTCTTC
NA	TRBJ2-7	once	TRBV14	CASSASYRSQGYEQYF	TGTGCCAGCAGCGCTTCTTACAGATCCCAAGGCTACGAGCAGTACTTC
NA	TRBJ1-3	NA	TRBV6-5	CASSYSTRSDTIYF	TGTGCCAGCAGTTACTCGACACGCAGTGACACCATATATTTT
TRBD2	TRBJ2-7	NA	TRBV12-5	CASGLAQGLAGPLEQYF	TGTGCTAGTGGTTTGGCACAGGGACTAGCGGGACCCCTCGAGCAGTACTTC
NA	TRBJ2-1	NA	TRBV6-6	CASSYSLEEQFF	TGTGCCAGCAGTTACTCGCTGGAGGAGCAGTTCTTC
NA	TRBJ2-5	few	TRBV18	CASSPEETQYF	TGTGCCAGCTCACCCGAAGAGACCCAGTACTTC
TRBD2	TRBJ2-3	NA	TRBV28	CASRDSYPWTSGLTDTQYF	TGTGCCAGCAGAGACTCCTACCCTTGGACTAGCGGCCTCACAGATACGCAGTATTTT
NA	TRBJ2-5	NA	TRBV5-6	CASSLIARETQYF	TGTGCCAGCAGCTTAATAGCCAGGGAGACCCAGTACTTC
TRBD1	TRBJ2-2	NA	TRBV28	CASSPSPGQGTKTGELFF	TGTGCCAGCAGTCCATCACCGGGACAGGGGACCAAAACCGGGGAGCTGTTTTTT
NA	TRBJ2-3	NA	TRBV15	CATSGGALEREDTQYF	TGTGCCACCAGCGGAGGAGCACTGGAGAGGGAAGATACGCAGTATTTT
NA	TRBJ1-2	NA	TRBV5-8	CASNSPAWGYTF	TGTGCCAGCAACAGCCCGGCATGGGGGTACACCTTC
NA	TRBJ2-3	NA	TRBV5-1	CASSPTGALHAQYF	TGCGCCAGCAGCCCGACGGGGGCCTTACATGCGCAGTATTTT
NA	TRBJ1-5	NA	TRBV5-6	CASSLLGMQPQHF	TGTGCCAGCAGCTTGTTGGGGATGCAGCCCCAGCATTTT
NA	TRBJ2-3	NA	TRBV9	CASSPRNRIDVTQYF	TGTGCCAGCAGCCCACGTAACAGGATAGATGTGACGCAGTATTTT
NA	TRBJ2-7	NA	TRBV12-5	CASGLAATPYEQYF	TGTGCTAGTGGTTTGGCGGCCACCCCCTACGAGCAGTACTTC
NA	TRBJ2-7	NA	TRBV7-2	CASSLVARAYEQYF	TGTGCCAGCAGCTTAGTTGCCAGGGCCTACGAGCAGTACTTC
NA	TRBJ1-2	NA	TRBV2	CASSGQYGYGYTF	TGTGCCAGCAGTGGGCAGTACGGCTATGGCTACACCTTC